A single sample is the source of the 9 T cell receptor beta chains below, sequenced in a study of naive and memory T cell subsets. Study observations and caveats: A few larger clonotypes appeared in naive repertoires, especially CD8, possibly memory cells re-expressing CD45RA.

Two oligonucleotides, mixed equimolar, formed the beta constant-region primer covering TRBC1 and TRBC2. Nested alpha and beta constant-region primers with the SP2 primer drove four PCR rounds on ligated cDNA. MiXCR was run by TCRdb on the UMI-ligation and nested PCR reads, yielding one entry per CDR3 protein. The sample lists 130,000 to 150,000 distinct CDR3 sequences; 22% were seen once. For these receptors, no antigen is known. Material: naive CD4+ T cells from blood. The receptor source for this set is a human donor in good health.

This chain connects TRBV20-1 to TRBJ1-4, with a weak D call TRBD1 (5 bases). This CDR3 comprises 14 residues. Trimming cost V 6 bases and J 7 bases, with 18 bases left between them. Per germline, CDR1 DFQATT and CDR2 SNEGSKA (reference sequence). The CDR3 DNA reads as TGCAGTGCGGAGTTACCCCAGGGTTTTGAAAAACTGTTTTTT. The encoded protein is CSAELPQGFEKLFF.

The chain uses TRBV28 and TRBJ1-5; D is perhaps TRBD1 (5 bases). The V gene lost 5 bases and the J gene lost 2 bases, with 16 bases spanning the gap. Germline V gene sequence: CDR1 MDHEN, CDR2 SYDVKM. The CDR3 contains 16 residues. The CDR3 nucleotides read TGTGCCAGCAGTCCCACGCAGGGTCGGGGCAATCAGCCCCAGCATTTT. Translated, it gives CASSPTQGRGNQPQHF.

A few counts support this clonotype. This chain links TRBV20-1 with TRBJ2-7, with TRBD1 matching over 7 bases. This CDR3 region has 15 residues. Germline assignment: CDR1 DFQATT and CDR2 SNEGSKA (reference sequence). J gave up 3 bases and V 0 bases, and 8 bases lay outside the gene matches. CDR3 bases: TGCAGTGCTAGAGAGCACAGGGGTCCCATCTACGAGCAGTACTTC. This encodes CSAREHRGPIYEQYF.

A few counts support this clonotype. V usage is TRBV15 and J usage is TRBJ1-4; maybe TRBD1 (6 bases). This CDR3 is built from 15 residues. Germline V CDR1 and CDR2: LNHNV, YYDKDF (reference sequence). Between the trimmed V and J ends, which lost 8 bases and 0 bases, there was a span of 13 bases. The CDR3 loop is CATRGADTTNEKLFF. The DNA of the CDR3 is TGTGCCACCCGGGGGGCAGACACAACTAATGAAAAACTGTTTTTT. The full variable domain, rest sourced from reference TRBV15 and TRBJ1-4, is DAMVIQNPRYQVTQFGKPVTLSCSQTLNHNVMYWYQQKSSQAPKLLFHYYDKDFNNEADTPDNFQSRRPNTSFCFLDIRSPGLGDTAMYLCATRGADTTNEKLFFGSGTQLSVL.

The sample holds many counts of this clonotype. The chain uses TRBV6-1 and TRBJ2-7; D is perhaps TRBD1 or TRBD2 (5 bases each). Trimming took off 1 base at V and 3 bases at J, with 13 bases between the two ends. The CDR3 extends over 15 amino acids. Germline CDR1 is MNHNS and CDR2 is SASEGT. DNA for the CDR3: TGTGCCAGCAGTGAAGAGGGACCCAGATTCTACGAGCAGTACTTC. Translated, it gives CASSEEGPRFYEQYF.

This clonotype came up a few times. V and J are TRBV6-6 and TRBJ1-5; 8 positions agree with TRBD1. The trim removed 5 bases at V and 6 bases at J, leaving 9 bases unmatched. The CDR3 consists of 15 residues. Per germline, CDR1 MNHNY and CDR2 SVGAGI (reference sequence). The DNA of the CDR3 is TGTGCCAGCAGTCAGACCGGGACAGGAGGTCAGCCCCAGCATTTT. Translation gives CASSQTGTGGQPQHF.

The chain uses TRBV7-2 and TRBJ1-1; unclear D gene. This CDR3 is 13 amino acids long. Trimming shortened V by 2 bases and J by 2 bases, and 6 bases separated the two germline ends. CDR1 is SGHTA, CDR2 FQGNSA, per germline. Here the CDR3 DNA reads TGTGCCAGCAGCTTATACAGAAACACTGAAGCTTTCTTT. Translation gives CASSLYRNTEAFF.

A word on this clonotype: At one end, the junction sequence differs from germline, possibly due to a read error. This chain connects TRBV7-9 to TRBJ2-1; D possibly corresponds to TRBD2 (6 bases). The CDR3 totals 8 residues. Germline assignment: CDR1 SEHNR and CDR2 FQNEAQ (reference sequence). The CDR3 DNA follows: TGTGCCAGCGGAGGGAACTACTTC. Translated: CASGGNYF. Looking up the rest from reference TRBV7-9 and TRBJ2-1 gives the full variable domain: DTGVSQNPRHKITKRGQNVTFRCDPISEHNRLYWYRQTLGQGPEFLTYFQNEAQLEKSRLLSDRFSAERPKGSFSTLEIQRTEQGDSAMYLCASGGNYFGPGTRLTVL.

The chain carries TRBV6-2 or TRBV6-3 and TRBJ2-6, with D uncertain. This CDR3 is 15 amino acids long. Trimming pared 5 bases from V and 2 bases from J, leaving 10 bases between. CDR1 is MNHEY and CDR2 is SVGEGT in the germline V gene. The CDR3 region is CASSPGGAGANVLTF. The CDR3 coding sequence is TGTGCCAGCAGTCCCGGTGGGGCTGGGGCCAACGTCCTGACTTTC.